This TCR beta chain derives from a study of blood T cell repertoires in COVID-19. At the level of the study: The analysed material was cDNA or gDNA that came from T cells, B-cell-depleted T cells, or PBMCs.

In the original analysis: Estimation of nucleated cell counts relied on the amplification of reference gene primers. Profiled with immunoSEQ multiplex PCR; TCRdb holds only in-frame clones, not every one. V and J calls and clone size are those listed in that table; D and trimming were worked out from the DNA. The sample lists approximately 490,000 clones; 87% were seen once. Participants reported their clinical history, and cohort assignment relied on those reports. In germline, CDR1 is MNHEY, CDR2 SVGAGI. Trimming took 2 bases from V and 2 from J, leaving 12 bases between them. The CDR3 runs to 15 residues. This clone was observed a handful of times.

This rearrangement joins TRBV6-5 to TRBJ1-2, with D tentatively TRBD1 (5 bases). The clonotype was recovered from a woman between 18 and 29 years old who had recovered from COVID-19. The sequenced sample was PBMCs or T cells enriched from blood (not recorded which). The CDR3 is CASSYRGKANYGYTF. CDR3 coding DNA: TGTGCCAGCAGTTACCGGGGGAAGGCCAACTATGGCTACACCTTC.